The rows below give T cell receptor beta chains drawn from one sample of a study of T-cell reconstitution after alpha-beta-depleted transplantation in children. TCRdb itself ran the PCR reads through MiXCR, one entry per CDR3 protein. The sample has hundreds of thousands of distinct CDR3 sequences; about an eighth are singletons. Material: PBMCs, obtained from the stem cell graft. Receptors originate from a human donor who donated a stem cell graft to a child with Fanconi anemia. The conserved cysteine and the conserved F or W are not part of the CDR3 here.

>TRBV7-9|TRBJ1-1
ASSQGQNTEAF
>TRBV29-1|TRBJ1-2
SVEVGTNGYT
>TRBV5-1|TRBJ2-5
ASSLARSTGGGETQY
>TRBV11-2|TRBJ2-7
ASTYGQVASYEQY
>TRBV12-3/TRBV12-4|TRBJ2-2
ASSDSDTGELF
>TRBV6-1|TRBJ2-6
ASRESGANVLT
>TRBV6-1|TRBJ1-1
ASSEQNNLNTEAF
>TRBV28|TRBJ1-5
ASSQTGGGQPQH
>TRBV6-2/TRBV6-3|TRBJ2-5
ASSNIGGDGETQY
>TRBV11-2|TRBJ2-3
ASSLTGTGDKTDTQY
>TRBV10-2|TRBJ1-4
ASSEKGAGFGEKLF
>TRBV5-1|TRBJ2-5
ASSLGSGGNQETQY
>TRBV4-3|TRBJ1-5
ASSQDLTGDQPQH
>TRBV2|TRBJ2-2
ASSELGPGELF
>TRBV5-4|TRBJ1-4
ASSLWGQGNEKLF
>TRBV13|TRBJ1-1
ASSLAYSQTDNTEAF
>TRBV18|TRBJ1-1
ASSPRKGGGSNTEAF
>TRBV7-9|TRBJ2-5
ASSLFTTYDGTQY
>TRBV19|TRBJ2-1
ASRGTSGGPDNEQF
>TRBV11-2|TRBJ1-1
ASSLDLWDTNTEAF
>TRBV19|TRBJ2-3
ASSMITDTQY
>TRBV7-9|TRBJ1-4
ASRENEKLF
>TRBV2|TRBJ2-1
ASSERDGYNEQF
>TRBV7-2|TRBJ1-4
ASSLAPRGKREKLF
>TRBV12-3/TRBV12-4|TRBJ1-5
ASSQDDQPQH
>TRBV2|TRBJ1-1
ASSELGDWTEAF
>TRBV6-2/TRBV6-3|TRBJ2-2
ASSYPTGGANTGELF
>TRBV6-1|TRBJ2-1
ASGLLNEQF
>TRBV10-3|TRBJ2-2
AVRTGPTGELF
>TRBV12-3/TRBV12-4|TRBJ1-1
ASSFTQGAGREAF
>TRBV7-9|TRBJ1-3
ASSVSTQEAGNTIY
>TRBV6-2/TRBV6-3|TRBJ2-1
ASSYSGTSGFNEQF
>TRBV15|TRBJ1-2
ATSRAGQNYGYT
>TRBV4-3|TRBJ2-2
ASSQDGTSGELF
>TRBV7-9|TRBJ2-4
ASIGTGGNIQY
>TRBV5-1|TRBJ2-7
ASSLGPGQADEQY
>TRBV29-1|TRBJ2-1
SANKLMGGHYSYNEQF
>TRBV5-1|TRBJ2-7
ASSRGQAYEQY
>TRBV6-1|TRBJ2-7
ASNRGQGKGEQY
>TRBV7-2|TRBJ2-7
ASGLQRGGEQY
>TRBV5-1|TRBJ2-1
ASSLRGENYNEQF
>TRBV6-1|TRBJ2-3
ASRGSEDTQY
>TRBV7-2|TRBJ2-5
ASSLARQGRETQY
>TRBV4-3|TRBJ2-3
ASSQDGAQGSDTQY
>TRBV7-2|TRBJ2-5
ASSLDPGETQY
>TRBV3-1|TRBJ2-5
ASSLRRSGANGETQY
>TRBV27|TRBJ2-5
ASSLGPAGETQY
>TRBV11-3|TRBJ2-1
ASSLARTGGEQF
>TRBV5-5|TRBJ1-1
ASSSQTGVNTEAF
>TRBV6-6|TRBJ1-2
ASSYSEFNYGYT
>TRBV5-6|TRBJ1-2
ASSLGGYT